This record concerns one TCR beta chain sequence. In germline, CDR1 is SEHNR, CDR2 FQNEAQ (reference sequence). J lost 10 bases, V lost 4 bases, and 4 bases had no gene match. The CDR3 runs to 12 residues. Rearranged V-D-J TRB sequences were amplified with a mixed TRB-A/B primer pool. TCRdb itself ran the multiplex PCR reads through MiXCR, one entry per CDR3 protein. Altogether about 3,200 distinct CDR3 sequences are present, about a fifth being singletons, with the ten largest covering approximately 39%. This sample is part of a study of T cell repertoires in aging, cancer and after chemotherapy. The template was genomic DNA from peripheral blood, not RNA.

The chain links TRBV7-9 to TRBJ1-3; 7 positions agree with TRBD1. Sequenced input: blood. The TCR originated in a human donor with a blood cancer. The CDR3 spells CASSSSQGTIYF. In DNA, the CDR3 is TGTGCCAGCAGCTCCTCACAGGGGACCATATATTTT.